This T cell receptor (beta chain) is drawn from a study of T-cell memory formation after mild COVID-19. Overall study: TCR clusters were mostly donor specific. Findings and caveats of the study: A balance of CD4 and CD8 characterized clones contracting day 15 to 85, whereas later expanders leaned CD4+.

This CDR3 has 14 amino acids. With 4 bases removed from V and 0 bases from J, the gap between germline ends came to 7 bases. CDR1 and CDR2 (germline): MNHEY, SMNVEV (reference sequence). Regarding this clonotype: Its antigen is undetermined.

TCRdb reanalysed the 5' RACE reads using MiXCR and keeps one entry per CDR3 protein. This table holds hundreds of thousands of distinct CDR3 sequences, 17% found once. The chain employs TRBV27 and TRBJ2-1; D is uncertain. The sequenced material came from PBMCs or a T cell subset sorted from them (not recorded which). This clonotype originated in an adult woman who had mild COVID-19 (a few samples of this study predate the infection). Cell type and time point are not known. The CDR3 spells CASSSHISYNEQFF. CDR3 DNA sequence: TGTGCCAGCAGTTCCCACATCTCCTACAATGAGCAGTTCTTC.